These T cell receptor beta chains were read from a single sample in a study of blood T cell repertoires in COVID-19. Measured with immunoSEQ multiplex PCR; TCRdb has only the in-frame clones, and not every one. The profile shows a few hundred thousand clones, more than 90% of them singletons. Material: PBMCs or T cells enriched from blood (not recorded which). These receptor sequences come from a woman under 40 who had recovered from COVID-19. Each CDR3 is given with its conserved first and last residue. The D gene is left open where the match is weak. Size is stated for part of the rows, as once, few or many counts, or as a class when the clone is expanded.

TGCGCCAGCAGCTTTGGAGAGAACCTAAACACTGAAGCTTTCTTT CASSFGENLNTEAFF TRBJ1-1 - TRBV5-1 few
TGTGCCAGCACTGGGAGGACGGAGGGGCCGCAGTATTTT CASTGRTEGPQYF TRBJ2-3 - TRBV25-1 -
TGCGCCAGCAGCCAAGACTGGACAGGGTTTTGGCGGGAGACCCAGTACTTC CASSQDWTGFWRETQYF TRBJ2-5 TRBD1 TRBV4-3 -
TGCGCCAGCAGCTCCCTGCCCCCACCAAGCGGGTCCTTCACAGATACGCAGTATTTT CASSSLPPPSGSFTDTQYF TRBJ2-3 - TRBV5-1 -
TGTGCCGGAACACAGGGGAATGGCTACACCTTC CAGTQGNGYTF TRBJ1-2 TRBD1 TRBV2 -
TGTGCCAGCAGGCTTACAGGGGCCGGCAATCAGCCCCAGCATTTT CASRLTGAGNQPQHF TRBJ1-5 TRBD1 TRBV28 -
TGTGCCAGCAGTTTCTCCGGGACAGGGAATTCACCCCTCCACTTT CASSFSGTGNSPLHF TRBJ1-6 TRBD1 TRBV28 -
TGTGCCAGCAGCTCTGGACAGGGGGCGTTCTATGGCTACACCTTC CASSSGQGAFYGYTF TRBJ1-2 TRBD1 TRBV7-8 -
TGCGCCAGCAGCTCGGGACAGACCACCGGGGACTATGGCTACACCTTC CASSSGQTTGDYGYTF TRBJ1-2 TRBD1 TRBV5-1 once
TGTGCCATCAGTGATGCGGATTCGGGACAGAGTATCACAGATACGCAGTATTTT CAISDADSGQSITDTQYF TRBJ2-3 TRBD1 TRBV10-3 -
TGTGCCAGCAGCCTCCTCCCGAGGGGTTTGCGGGGCCAAAATGAGCAGTTCTTC CASSLLPRGLRGQNEQFF TRBJ2-1 - TRBV7-2 -
TGTGCCAGCTCACACGGACATCGGGCTGAAGCTTTCTTT CASSHGHRAEAFF TRBJ1-1 - TRBV18 -
TGTGCCAGCAGCTTAGGCCCTAGCGGGGGGGTCAATGAGCAGTTCTTC CASSLGPSGGVNEQFF TRBJ2-1 TRBD2 TRBV7-2 -
TGTGCCAGCAGTTACTCAGTTGAGAGCACAGATACGCAGTATTTT CASSYSVESTDTQYF TRBJ2-3 - TRBV6-2/TRBV6-3 -